This T cell receptor beta chain was retrieved from a study of blood T cells in healthy people across ages. Whole-study context: Template switching recovered approximately one barcoded beta molecule for every two T cells. Study-level results: Investigators treated diversity estimates from one million T cells as underestimates.

There were healthy Caucasian individuals from Russia, aged about 6 to 100, serving as donors. Together with a sample-barcoded 5' primer, a J-beta primer mix was included in a second PCR lasting about 6 to 11 cycles. MiXCR, run by TCRdb on the 5' RACE reads, gives a single entry per CDR3 protein. This table has around 650,000 distinct CDR3 sequences, about 30% appearing once. This clonotype was recorded at least ten times. Its antigen is as yet unknown. The CDR3 contains 14 residues. CDR1 and CDR2 (germline): MNHEY, SVGAGI. V was shortened by 5 bases and J by 5 bases, with 16 bases between the two germline ends.

The source material was blood. The sequence was obtained from a woman older than 75 in good health. J is TRBJ2-7 and V is TRBV6-5; tentative D call: TRBD1 (6 bases). The CDR3 bases are TGTGCCAGCAGTAGGGACACCCCACCGAACGAGCAGTACTTC. It specifies CASSRDTPPNEQYF.